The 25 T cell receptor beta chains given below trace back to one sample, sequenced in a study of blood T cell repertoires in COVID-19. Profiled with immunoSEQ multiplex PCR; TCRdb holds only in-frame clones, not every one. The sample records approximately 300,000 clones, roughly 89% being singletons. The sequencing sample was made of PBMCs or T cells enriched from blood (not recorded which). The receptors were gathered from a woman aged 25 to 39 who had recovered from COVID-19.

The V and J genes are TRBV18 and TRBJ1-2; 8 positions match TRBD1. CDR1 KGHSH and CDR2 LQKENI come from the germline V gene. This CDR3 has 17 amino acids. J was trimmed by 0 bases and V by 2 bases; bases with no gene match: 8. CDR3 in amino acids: CASSPVGTGIPNYGYTF. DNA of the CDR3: TGTGCCAGCTCACCAGTTGGGACAGGTATCCCTAACTATGGCTACACCTTC.

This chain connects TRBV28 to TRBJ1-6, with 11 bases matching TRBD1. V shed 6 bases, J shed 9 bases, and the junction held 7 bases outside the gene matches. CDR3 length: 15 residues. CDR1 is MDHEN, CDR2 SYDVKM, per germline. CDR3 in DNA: TGTGCCAGCAGCTCAACCGGGACAGGGGGTTCACCCCTCCACTTT. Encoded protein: CASSSTGTGGSPLHF.

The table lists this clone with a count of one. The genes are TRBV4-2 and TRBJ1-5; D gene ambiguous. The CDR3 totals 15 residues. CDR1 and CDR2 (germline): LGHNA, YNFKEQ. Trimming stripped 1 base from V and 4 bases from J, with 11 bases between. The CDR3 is CASSQGTGWNQPQHF. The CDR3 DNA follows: TGTGCCAGCAGCCAAGGTACGGGATGGAATCAGCCCCAGCATTTT.

The CDR3 reads CASDRDTKNSRSYNEQFF. CDR3 in DNA: TGTGCCAGTGACCGGGACACCAAAAATTCACGCTCCTACAATGAGCAGTTCTTC. The rearrangement links TRBV30 to TRBJ2-1, with a tentative D call TRBD1 (6 bases). The CDR3 loop spans 18 amino acids. Deletions cut 8 bases from V and 0 bases from J, with 26 bases between. CDR1 and CDR2 (germline): GTSNPN, SVGIG (reference sequence). Full variable domain (missing parts from reference TRBV30 and TRBJ2-1): SQTIHQWPATLVQPVGSPLSLECTVEGTSNPNLYWYRQAAGRGLQLLFYSVGIGQISSEVPQNLSASRPQDRQFILSSKKLLLSDSGFYLCASDRDTKNSRSYNEQFFGPGTRLTVL.

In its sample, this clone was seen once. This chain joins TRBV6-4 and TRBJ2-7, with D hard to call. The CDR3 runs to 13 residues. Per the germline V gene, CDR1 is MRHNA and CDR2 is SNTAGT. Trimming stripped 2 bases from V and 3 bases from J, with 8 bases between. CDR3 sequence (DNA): TGTGCCAGCAGTGACGGTGTTAGCTACGAGCAGTACTTC. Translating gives CASSDGVSYEQYF.

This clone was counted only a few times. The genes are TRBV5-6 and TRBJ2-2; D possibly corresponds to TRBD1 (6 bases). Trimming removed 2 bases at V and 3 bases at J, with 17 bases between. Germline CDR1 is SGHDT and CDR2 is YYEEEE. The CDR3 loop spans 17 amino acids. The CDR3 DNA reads TGTGCCAGCAGCTTTCTGTCAGGGGCGTCATACACCGGGGAGCTGTTTTTT. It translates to CASSFLSGASYTGELFF.

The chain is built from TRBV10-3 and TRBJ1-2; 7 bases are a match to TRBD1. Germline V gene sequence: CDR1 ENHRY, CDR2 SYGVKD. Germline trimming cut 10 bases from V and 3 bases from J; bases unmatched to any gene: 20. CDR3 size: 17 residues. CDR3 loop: CATALNSQETGYYGYTF. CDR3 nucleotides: TGTGCCACCGCCCTTAATTCCCAAGAGACAGGGTACTATGGCTACACCTTC.

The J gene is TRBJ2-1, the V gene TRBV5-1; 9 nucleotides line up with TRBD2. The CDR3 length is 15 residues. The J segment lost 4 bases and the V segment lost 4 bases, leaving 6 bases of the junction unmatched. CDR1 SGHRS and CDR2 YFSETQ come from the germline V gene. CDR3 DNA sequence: TGCGCCAGCAGCGCTGGACTAGCGCTTTACAATGAGCAGTTCTTC. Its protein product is CASSAGLALYNEQFF.

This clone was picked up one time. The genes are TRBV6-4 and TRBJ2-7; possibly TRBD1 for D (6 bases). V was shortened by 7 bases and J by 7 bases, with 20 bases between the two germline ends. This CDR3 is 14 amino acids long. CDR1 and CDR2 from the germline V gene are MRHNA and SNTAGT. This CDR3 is CASIRLQGLGEQYF. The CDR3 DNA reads TGTGCCAGCATTAGGTTACAGGGTTTGGGGGAGCAGTACTTC.

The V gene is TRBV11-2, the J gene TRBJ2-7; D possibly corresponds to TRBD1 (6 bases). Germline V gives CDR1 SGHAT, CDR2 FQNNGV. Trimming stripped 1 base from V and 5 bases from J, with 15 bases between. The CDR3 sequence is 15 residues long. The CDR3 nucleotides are TGTGCCAGCAGCTTAGTGGTCGGGCAGGGGAACGAGCAGTACTTC. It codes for CASSLVVGQGNEQYF.

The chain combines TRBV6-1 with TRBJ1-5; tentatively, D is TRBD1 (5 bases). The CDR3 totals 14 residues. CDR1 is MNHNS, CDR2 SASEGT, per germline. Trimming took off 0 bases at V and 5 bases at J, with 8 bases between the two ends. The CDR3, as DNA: TGTGCCAGCAGTGAAGCGGAGGGGTATCAGCCCCAGCATTTT. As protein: CASSEAEGYQPQHF.

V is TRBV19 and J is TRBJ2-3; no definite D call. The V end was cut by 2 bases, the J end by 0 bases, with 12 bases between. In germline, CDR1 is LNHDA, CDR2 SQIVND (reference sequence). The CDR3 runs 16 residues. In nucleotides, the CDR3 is TGTGCCAGTAGTATACGGTTTTCCCCTAGCACAGATACGCAGTATTTT. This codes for CASSIRFSPSTDTQYF.

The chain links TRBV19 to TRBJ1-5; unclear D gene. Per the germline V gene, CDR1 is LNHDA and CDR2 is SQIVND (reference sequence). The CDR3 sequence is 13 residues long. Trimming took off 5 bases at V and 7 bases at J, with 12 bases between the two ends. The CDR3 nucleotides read TGTGCCAGTAGTTCGACAAACTCACAGCCCCAGCATTTT. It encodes CASSSTNSQPQHF.

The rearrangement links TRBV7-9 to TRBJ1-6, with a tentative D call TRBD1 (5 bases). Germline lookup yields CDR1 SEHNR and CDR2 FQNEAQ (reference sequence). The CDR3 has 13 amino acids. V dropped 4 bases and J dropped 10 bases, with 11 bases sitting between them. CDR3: CASSSGYRSPLHF. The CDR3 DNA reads TGTGCCAGCAGCTCAGGGTATCGGTCACCCCTCCACTTT.

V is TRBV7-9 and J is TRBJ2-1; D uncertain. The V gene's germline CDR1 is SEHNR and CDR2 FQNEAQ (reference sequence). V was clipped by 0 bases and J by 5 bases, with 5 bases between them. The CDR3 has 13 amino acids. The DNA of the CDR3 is TGTGCCAGCAGCTTAGCGGGCAACAATGAGCAGTTCTTC. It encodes CASSLAGNNEQFF.

The CDR3 loop is CASSGTKTYNEQFF. Written as DNA, the CDR3 is TGCGCCAGCAGCGGGACTAAAACCTACAATGAGCAGTTCTTC. The rearrangement uses TRBV5-1 and TRBJ2-1; 7 bases are shared with TRBD2. The CDR3 loop spans 14 amino acids. The V gene's germline CDR1 is SGHRS and CDR2 YFSETQ. After removal of 4 bases from V and 2 bases from J, the junction contained 3 bases not matched to a gene.

The CDR3 region is CATSEGGTIRNEQFF. The CDR3 DNA sequence: TGTGCCACCAGTGAAGGAGGGACGATCCGCAATGAGCAGTTCTTC. The chain is built from TRBV24-1 and TRBJ2-1, with a weak D call TRBD2 (6 bases). Germline values: CDR1 KGHDR, CDR2 SFDVKD. V was shortened by 4 bases and J by 6 bases, with 15 bases between the two germline ends. The CDR3 sequence is 15 residues long.

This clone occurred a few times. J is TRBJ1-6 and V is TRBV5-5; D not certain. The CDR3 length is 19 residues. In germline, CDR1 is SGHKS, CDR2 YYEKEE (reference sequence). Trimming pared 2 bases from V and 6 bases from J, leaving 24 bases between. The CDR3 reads CASSLRAPRGTKFNSPLHF. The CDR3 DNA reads TGTGCCAGCAGCTTAAGGGCACCTCGGGGAACAAAGTTTAATTCACCCCTCCACTTT.

CDR3 amino acids: CASSSIDRSTYGYTF. In DNA form, the CDR3 reads TGTGCCAGCAGCTCAATAGACAGGTCGACCTATGGCTACACCTTC. This rearrangement joins TRBV7-9 to TRBJ1-2; a possible D gene is TRBD1 (6 bases). Trimming took off 4 bases at V and 4 bases at J, with 16 bases between the two ends. Germline CDR1 and CDR2: SEHNR and FQNEAQ (reference sequence). CDR3 length: 15 amino acids.

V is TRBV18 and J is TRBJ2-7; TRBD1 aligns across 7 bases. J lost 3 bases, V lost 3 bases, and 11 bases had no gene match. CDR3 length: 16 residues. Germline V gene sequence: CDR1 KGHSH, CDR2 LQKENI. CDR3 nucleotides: TGTGCCAGCTCACCCCCGACAGGGCTAGGGTTCTACGAGCAGTACTTC. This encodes CASSPPTGLGFYEQYF.

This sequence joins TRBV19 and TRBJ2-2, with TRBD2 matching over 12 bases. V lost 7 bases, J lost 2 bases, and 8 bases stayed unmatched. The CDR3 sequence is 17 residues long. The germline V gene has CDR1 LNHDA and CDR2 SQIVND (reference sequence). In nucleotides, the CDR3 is TGTGCCAGTATTAGGCTAGCGGGAGGGCCTAACACCGGGGAGCTGTTTTTT. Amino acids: CASIRLAGGPNTGELFF.

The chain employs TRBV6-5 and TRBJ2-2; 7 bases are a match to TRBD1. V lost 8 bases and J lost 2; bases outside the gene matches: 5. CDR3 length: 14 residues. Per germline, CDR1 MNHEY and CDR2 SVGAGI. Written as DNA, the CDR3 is TGTGCCAGCTTGAGGGGGCGCAACACCGGGGAGCTGTTTTTT. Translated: CASLRGRNTGELFF.

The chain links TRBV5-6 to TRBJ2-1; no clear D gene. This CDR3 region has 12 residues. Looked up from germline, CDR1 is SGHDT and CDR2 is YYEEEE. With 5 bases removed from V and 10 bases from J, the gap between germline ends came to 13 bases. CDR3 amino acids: CASRMLEAEQFF. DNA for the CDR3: TGTGCCAGCAGAATGCTAGAAGCCGAGCAGTTCTTC.

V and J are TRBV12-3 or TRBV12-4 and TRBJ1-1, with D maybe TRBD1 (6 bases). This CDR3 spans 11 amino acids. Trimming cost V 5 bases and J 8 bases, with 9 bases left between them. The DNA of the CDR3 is TGTGCCAGCAGTCACGGACAGGAAGCTTTCTTT. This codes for CASSHGQEAFF.

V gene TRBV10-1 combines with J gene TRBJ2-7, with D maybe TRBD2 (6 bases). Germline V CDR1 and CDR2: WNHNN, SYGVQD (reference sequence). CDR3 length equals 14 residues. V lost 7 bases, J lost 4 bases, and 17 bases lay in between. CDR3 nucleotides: TGCGCCAGCACCCCCGGCGGAGGGGTTTACGAGCAGTACTTC. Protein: CASTPGGGVYEQYF.